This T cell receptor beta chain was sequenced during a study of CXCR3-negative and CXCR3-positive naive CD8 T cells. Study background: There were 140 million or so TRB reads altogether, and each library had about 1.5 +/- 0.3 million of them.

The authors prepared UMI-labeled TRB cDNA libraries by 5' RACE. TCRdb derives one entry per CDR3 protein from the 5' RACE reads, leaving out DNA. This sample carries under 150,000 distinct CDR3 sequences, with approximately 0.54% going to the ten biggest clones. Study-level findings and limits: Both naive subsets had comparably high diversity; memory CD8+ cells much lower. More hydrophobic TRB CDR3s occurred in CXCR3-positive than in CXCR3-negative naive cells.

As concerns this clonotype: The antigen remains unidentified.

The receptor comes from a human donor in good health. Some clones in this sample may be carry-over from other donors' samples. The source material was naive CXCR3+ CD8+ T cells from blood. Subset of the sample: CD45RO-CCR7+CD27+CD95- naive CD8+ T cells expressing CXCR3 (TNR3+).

CDR3 sequence: CASSQEGPGGSVGNTIYF. This rearrangement joins TRBV3-1 to TRBJ1-3; the TRBD1 assignment by TCRdb is unverifiable without DNA. From germline, CDR1 is LGHDT and CDR2 YNNKEL (reference sequence). CDR3 length equals 18 residues.